This T cell receptor (beta chain) stems from a study of blood T cell repertoires in COVID-19. Germline CDR1 reads SGHDT; CDR2 reads YYEEEE. Deletions cut 4 bases from V and 1 base from J, with 11 bases between. The CDR3 has 14 residues. Original analysis: Nucleated cell counts were estimated from reference gene primer amplification. Sequencing was performed with immunoSEQ multiplex PCR; in TCRdb, only in-frame clones are kept and a portion is missing. V and J calls plus clone size are reproduced from that table; the DNA served to infer D and trimming. The top ten hold 2.5% to 3% of the sample, which has roughly 150,000 clones, approximately 85% seen once.

V is TRBV5-6 and J is TRBJ1-1; TRBD1 is a possible D gene (6 bases). The sequencing input was peripheral blood. The sequence was collected from a man aged 45-65 years with acute or convalescent COVID-19. CDR3 loop: CASSHGTPNTEAFF. The CDR3 DNA reads as TGTGCCAGCAGCCACGGGACACCGAACACTGAAGCTTTCTTT. The whole variable domain, filled in from reference TRBV5-6 and TRBJ1-1, reads DAGVTQSPTHLIKTRGQQVTLRCSPKSGHDTVSWYQQALGQGPQFIFQYYEEEERQRGNFPDRFSGHQFPNYSSELNVNALLLGDSALYLCASSHGTPNTEAFFGQGTRLTVV.